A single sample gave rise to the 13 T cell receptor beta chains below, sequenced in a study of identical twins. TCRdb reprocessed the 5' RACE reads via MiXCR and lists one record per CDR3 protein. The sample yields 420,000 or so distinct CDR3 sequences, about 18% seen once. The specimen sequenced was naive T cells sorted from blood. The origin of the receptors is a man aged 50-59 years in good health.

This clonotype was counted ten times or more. Here the CDR3 DNA reads TGTGCCAGCAGTTACTCCCCCGTTTCTTATTCACCCCTCCACTTT. It translates to CASSYSPVSYSPLHF. The chain combines TRBV6-5 with TRBJ1-6; D remains unclear. The germline V gene encodes CDR1 MNHEY and CDR2 SVGAGI. The V gene lost 0 bases and the J gene lost 8 bases, with 11 bases spanning the gap. There are 15 residues in the CDR3.

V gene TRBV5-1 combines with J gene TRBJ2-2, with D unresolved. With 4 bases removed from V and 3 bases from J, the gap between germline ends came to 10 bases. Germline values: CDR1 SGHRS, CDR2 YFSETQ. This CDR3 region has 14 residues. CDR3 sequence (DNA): TGCGCCAGCAGCCTCATGAGGTACACCGGGGAGCTGTTTTTT. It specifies CASSLMRYTGELFF. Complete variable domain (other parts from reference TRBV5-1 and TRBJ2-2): KAGVTQTPRYLIKTRGQQVTLSCSPISGHRSVSWYQQTPGQGLQFLFEYFSETQRNKGNFPGRFSGRQFSNSRSEMNVSTLELGDSALYLCASSLMRYTGELFFGEGSRLTVL.

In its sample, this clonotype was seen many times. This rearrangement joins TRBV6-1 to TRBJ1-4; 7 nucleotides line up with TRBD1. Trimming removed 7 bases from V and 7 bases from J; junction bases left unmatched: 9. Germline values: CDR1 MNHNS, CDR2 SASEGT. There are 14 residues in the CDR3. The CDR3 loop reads CASMRGGLFEKLFF. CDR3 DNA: TGTGCCAGCATGCGAGGGGGCTTGTTTGAAAAACTGTTTTTT.

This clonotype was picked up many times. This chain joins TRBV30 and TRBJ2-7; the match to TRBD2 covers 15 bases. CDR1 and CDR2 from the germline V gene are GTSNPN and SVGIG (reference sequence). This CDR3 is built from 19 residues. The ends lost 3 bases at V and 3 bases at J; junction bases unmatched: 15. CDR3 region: CAWRGWGTSGRKGGYEQYF. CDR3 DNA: TGTGCCTGGAGGGGTTGGGGGACTAGCGGGAGGAAGGGTGGCTACGAGCAGTACTTC.

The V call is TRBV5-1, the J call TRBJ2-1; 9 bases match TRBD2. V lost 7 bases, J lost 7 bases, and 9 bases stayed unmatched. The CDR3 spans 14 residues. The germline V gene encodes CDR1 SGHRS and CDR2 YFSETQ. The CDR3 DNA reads TGCGCCAGCGCGTTCGGTGCGGGGGGGAATGAGCAGTTCTTC. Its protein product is CASAFGAGGNEQFF.

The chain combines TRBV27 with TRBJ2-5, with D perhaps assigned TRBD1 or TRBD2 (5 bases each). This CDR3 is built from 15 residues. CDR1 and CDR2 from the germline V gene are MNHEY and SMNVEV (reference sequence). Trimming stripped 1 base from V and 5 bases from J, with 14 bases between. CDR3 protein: CASSLYGGSLETQYF. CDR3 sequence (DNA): TGTGCCAGCAGTTTATATGGGGGTTCCCTTGAGACCCAGTACTTC.

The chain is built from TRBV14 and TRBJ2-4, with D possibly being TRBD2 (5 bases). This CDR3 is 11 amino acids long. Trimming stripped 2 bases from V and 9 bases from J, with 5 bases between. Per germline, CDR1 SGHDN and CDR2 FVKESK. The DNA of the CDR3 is TGTGCCAGCAGCCAACGGGGCATTCAGTACTTC. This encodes CASSQRGIQYF.

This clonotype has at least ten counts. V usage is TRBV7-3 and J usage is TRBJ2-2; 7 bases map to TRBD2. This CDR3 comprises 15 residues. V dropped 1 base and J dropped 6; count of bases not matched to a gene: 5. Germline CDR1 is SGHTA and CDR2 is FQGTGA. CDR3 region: CASSLSAGVPGELFF. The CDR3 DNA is TGTGCCAGCAGCTTAAGCGCGGGAGTTCCCGGGGAGCTGTTTTTT.

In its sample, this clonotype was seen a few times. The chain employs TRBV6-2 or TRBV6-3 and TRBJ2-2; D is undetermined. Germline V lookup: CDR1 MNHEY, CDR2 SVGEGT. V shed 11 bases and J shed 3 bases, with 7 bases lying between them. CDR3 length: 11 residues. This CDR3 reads CAFHDTGELFF. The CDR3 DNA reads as TGTGCCTTTCACGACACCGGGGAGCTGTTTTTT.

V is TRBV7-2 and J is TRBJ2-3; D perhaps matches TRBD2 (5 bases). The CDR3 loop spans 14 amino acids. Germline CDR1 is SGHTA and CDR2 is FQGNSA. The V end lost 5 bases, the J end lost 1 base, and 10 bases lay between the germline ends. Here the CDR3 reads CASSPYSGTDTQYF. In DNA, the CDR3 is TGTGCCAGCAGCCCGTATAGCGGCACAGATACGCAGTATTTT.

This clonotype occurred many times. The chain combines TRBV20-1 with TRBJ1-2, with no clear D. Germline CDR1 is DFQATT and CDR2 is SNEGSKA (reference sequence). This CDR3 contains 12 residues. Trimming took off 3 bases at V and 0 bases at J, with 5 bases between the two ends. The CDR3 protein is CSARSSNYGYTF. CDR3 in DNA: TGCAGTGCTAGGTCCTCTAACTATGGCTACACCTTC.

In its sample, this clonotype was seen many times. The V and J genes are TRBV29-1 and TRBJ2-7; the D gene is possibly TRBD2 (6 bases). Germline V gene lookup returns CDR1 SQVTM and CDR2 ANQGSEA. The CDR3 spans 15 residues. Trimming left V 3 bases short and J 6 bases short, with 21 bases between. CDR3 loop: CSVEAQQGLSAEQYF. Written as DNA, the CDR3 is TGCAGCGTTGAGGCTCAGCAGGGACTTTCCGCCGAGCAGTACTTC.

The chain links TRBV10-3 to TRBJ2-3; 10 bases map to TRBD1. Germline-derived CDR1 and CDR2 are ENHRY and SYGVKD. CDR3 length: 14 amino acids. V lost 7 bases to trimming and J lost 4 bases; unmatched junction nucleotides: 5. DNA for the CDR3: TGTGCCATCACCGGGACAGGGGTGCCAGATACGCAGTATTTT. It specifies CAITGTGVPDTQYF.